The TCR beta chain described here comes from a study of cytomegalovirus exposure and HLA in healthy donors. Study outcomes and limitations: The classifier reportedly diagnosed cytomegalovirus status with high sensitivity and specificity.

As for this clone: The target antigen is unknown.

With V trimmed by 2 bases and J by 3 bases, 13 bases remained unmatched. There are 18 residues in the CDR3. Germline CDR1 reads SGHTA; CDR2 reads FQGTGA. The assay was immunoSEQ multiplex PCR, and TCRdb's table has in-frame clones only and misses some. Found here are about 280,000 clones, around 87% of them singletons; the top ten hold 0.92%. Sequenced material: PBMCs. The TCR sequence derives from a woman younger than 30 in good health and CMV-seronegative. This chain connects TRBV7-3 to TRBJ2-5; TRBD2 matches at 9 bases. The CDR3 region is CASSLPLRLADIEETQYF. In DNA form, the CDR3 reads TGTGCCAGCAGCTTACCCCTTCGACTAGCGGACATAGAAGAGACCCAGTACTTC.